The 19 T cell receptor beta chains given below trace back to one sample, sequenced in a study of T cells after yellow fever vaccination (dated by TCRdb to between 2019 and 2020). The treatment or condition tag for this specimen amounts to: live attenuated yellow fever vaccine strain. Libraries were constructed by 5' RACE. Sequencing was performed on an Illumina HiSeq 2500. Using fastp trimming at Q25 and MiXCR clonotype assembly, TCRdb reanalyzed the public sequencing data and kept in-frame beta chains. Rows with a matching CDR3 protein are joined into one entry that keeps the most common DNA and genes. The sample table holds 110,000 to 150,000 distinct CDR3 sequences, of which under 7% were seen once. 0.55% to 0.7% of the sample comes from the top ten. The material sequenced was CD4+ T cells sorted from PBMCs, taken 10 days after the yellow fever booster vaccination. These receptor sequences come from a man aged 25 to 45 who received the YFV17D yellow fever vaccine.

This clonotype was recorded at least ten times. The gene calls are TRBV10-1 and TRBJ1-1; 7 bases are a match to TRBD1. The germline V gene has CDR1 WNHNN and CDR2 SYGVQD (reference sequence). Unmatched junction bases numbered 5, after V lost 2 bases and J lost 5 bases. The CDR3 length is 14 residues. The DNA of the CDR3 is TGCGCCAGCAGTGAGACAGGGGCGCAAACTGAAGCTTTCTTT. It specifies CASSETGAQTEAFF.

The sample holds many counts of this clonotype. The chain employs TRBV6-1 and TRBJ2-2; 10 nucleotides agree with TRBD2. The CDR3 is 16 amino acids. Germline V gene data show CDR1 as MNHNS and CDR2 as SASEGT. V shed 6 bases, J shed 5 bases, and the junction held 9 bases outside the gene matches. This CDR3 is CASSDPSGSGTGELFF. The DNA of the CDR3 is TGTGCCAGCAGCGACCCTAGCGGGAGCGGGACCGGGGAGCTGTTTTTT.

The sample holds many counts of this clonotype. The rearrangement joins TRBV18 to TRBJ2-7; a weak D match, TRBD1 (5 bases). V lost 3 bases and J 2 bases, leaving 14 bases between the germline ends. The CDR3 is made up of 15 amino acids. Per the germline V gene, CDR1 is KGHSH and CDR2 is LQKENI. In DNA, the CDR3 is TGTGCCAGCTCACCTGACAGACGGCCTCCCTACGAGCAGTACTTC. This sequence encodes CASSPDRRPPYEQYF.

This clonotype was detected ten times or more. This chain joins TRBV10-3 and TRBJ2-5, with D possibly TRBD2 on 6 matching bases. V lost 6 bases, J lost 5 bases, and 13 bases lay in between. Looked up from germline, CDR1 is ENHRY and CDR2 is SYGVKD. This CDR3 has 13 residues. CDR3 coding DNA: TGTGCCATCAGCAGGGACTCAGCGGAGACCCAGTACTTC. Its protein is CAISRDSAETQYF.

The chain joins TRBV19 to TRBJ2-2, with D maybe TRBD1 (6 bases). The CDR3 totals 13 residues. Deletions cut 5 bases from V and 13 bases from J, with 17 bases between. Germline V gene data show CDR1 as LNHDA and CDR2 as SQIVND (reference sequence). The CDR3 here is CASSPRDTSWLFF. CDR3 sequence (DNA): TGTGCCAGTAGTCCCCGGGACACCTCATGGCTGTTTTTT.

The sample holds many counts of this clonotype. V and J are TRBV24-1 and TRBJ2-5, with D perhaps TRBD2 (6 bases). The germline gives CDR1 KGHDR, CDR2 SFDVKD. Trimming left V 5 bases short and J 6 bases short, with 9 bases between. The CDR3 sequence is 12 residues long. The CDR3 DNA reads as TGTGCCACCAGTGTTGCGGGAAAGACCCAGTACTTC. Its protein product is CATSVAGKTQYF.

This clonotype was counted ten times or more. J is TRBJ2-1 and V is TRBV7-2, with 14 bases aligning to TRBD2. The V gene end was trimmed by 10 bases and the J gene end by 9 bases; junction bases not matched to a gene: 2. CDR3 size: 12 residues. CDR1 and CDR2 (germline): SGHTA, FQGNSA. The CDR3 sequence: CATGLAGGEQFF. CDR3 sequence (DNA): TGTGCCACCGGACTAGCGGGAGGTGAGCAGTTCTTC.

This clonotype was detected ten times or more. The V gene is TRBV27, the J gene TRBJ2-3; D is unresolved. Germline V CDR1 and CDR2: MNHEY, SMNVEV (reference sequence). The CDR3 is 14 residues long. Deletions cut 5 bases from V and 2 bases from J, with 11 bases between. CDR3 nucleotides: TGTGCCAGCAGTGCCACGGACGCCACAGATACGCAGTATTTT. It codes for CASSATDATDTQYF.

This clonotype was found many times. V usage is TRBV10-3 and J usage is TRBJ2-2; D tentatively reads TRBD1 or TRBD2 (5 bases each). V lost 4 bases to trimming and J lost 5 bases, with 20 bases between them. Germline V lookup: CDR1 ENHRY, CDR2 SYGVKD. This CDR3 contains 17 residues. CDR3 in DNA: TGTGCCATCAGTGCAAGAAGAACCGGGGCGGAAACCGGGGAGCTGTTTTTT. Amino acid sequence: CAISARRTGAETGELFF.

At least ten counts were recorded for this clonotype. The chain is built from TRBV10-3 and TRBJ2-7, with 7 nucleotides matching TRBD1. The CDR3 consists of 13 residues. The V and J ends lost 4 bases and 5 bases, in that order; junction bases with no gene match: 5. Looked up from germline, CDR1 is ENHRY and CDR2 is SYGVKD. The CDR3 is CAISGQGRDEQYF. CDR3 DNA: TGTGCCATCAGTGGACAGGGAAGGGACGAGCAGTACTTC.

This clonotype occurred many times. An end of the junction differs from the germline gene, which may be a read error. This chain uses TRBV24-1 with TRBJ2-7; the D gene is possibly TRBD1 (5 bases). Germline loops: CDR1 KGHDR, CDR2 SFDVKD. This CDR3 has 12 amino acids. The CDR3 region is CATSDPAGKSFF. DNA of the CDR3: TGTGCCACCAGTGACCCCGCAGGGAAGAGCTTCTTC.

This sequence joins TRBV30 and TRBJ1-5, with D possibly being TRBD1 (5 bases). CDR1 is GTSNPN, CDR2 SVGIG, per germline (reference sequence). V lost 3 bases, J lost 6 bases, and 12 bases lay in between. CDR3 length: 13 amino acids. CDR3 protein: CAWSAEGLQPQHF. The CDR3 DNA reads as TGTGCCTGGAGCGCCGAGGGGCTTCAGCCCCAGCATTTT.

This clonotype was picked up many times. This sequence joins TRBV12-3 or TRBV12-4 and TRBJ2-3, with D perhaps matching TRBD2 (5 bases). V lost 8 bases to trimming and J lost 1 base, with 10 bases between them. The CDR3 length is 13 residues. CDR3 loop: CASGRPGTDTQYF. CDR3 DNA sequence: TGTGCCAGCGGGAGACCCGGCACAGATACGCAGTATTTT.

This clonotype was observed at least ten times. The V and J genes are TRBV7-2 and TRBJ1-1; no clear D gene. This CDR3 region has 13 residues. Germline CDR1 and CDR2: SGHTA and FQGNSA. V shed 5 bases and J shed 6 bases, with 13 bases lying between them. CDR3 region: CASSQLRTAEAFF. CDR3 in DNA: TGTGCCAGCAGCCAACTGCGGACCGCTGAAGCTTTCTTT.

The chain combines TRBV24-1 with TRBJ2-3; D not resolved. Trimming took 12 bases from V and 1 from J, leaving 16 bases between them. Germline lookup yields CDR1 KGHDR and CDR2 SFDVKD. The CDR3 extends over 14 amino acids. The CDR3 DNA is TGTGCCGTCAACAGTGCCGGCGGCACAGATACGCAGTATTTT. This gives the protein CAVNSAGGTDTQYF.

In its sample, this clonotype was seen many times. The gene calls are TRBV24-1 and TRBJ2-2; D tentatively reads TRBD1 or TRBD2 (5 bases each). V shed 4 bases and J shed 0 bases, with 11 bases lying between them. Germline CDR1 reads KGHDR; CDR2 reads SFDVKD. This CDR3 comprises 16 residues. The CDR3 DNA is TGTGCCACCAGTGACCTCGGGACCACGAACACCGGGGAGCTGTTTTTT. Translation gives CATSDLGTTNTGELFF.

This clonotype was seen ten or more times. This chain connects TRBV12-3 or TRBV12-4 to TRBJ1-3, with D hard to call. The CDR3 spans 15 residues. V gave up 3 bases and J gave up 0 bases, with 9 bases separating them. The CDR3 DNA sequence: TGTGCCAGCAGTTTGGACCGGAACTCTGGAAACACCATATATTTT. This gives the protein CASSLDRNSGNTIYF.

There are many counts of this clonotype. V and J are TRBV27 and TRBJ2-7; 7 bases agree with TRBD1. This CDR3 spans 13 amino acids. CDR1 is MNHEY and CDR2 is SMNVEV in the germline V gene (reference sequence). V trimming: 11 bases; J trimming: 4 bases; junction bases outside the gene matches: 11. CDR3 loop: CACLGTVGYEQYF. CDR3 sequence (DNA): TGTGCCTGCTTAGGGACAGTCGGTTACGAGCAGTACTTC.

Notes on this clonotype: The junction and the germline gene differ at one end; a read error may be behind it. The chain has TRBV18 and TRBJ2-7, with 7 bases that match TRBD2. The CDR3 spans 11 residues. Germline CDR1 is KGHSH and CDR2 is LQKENI. The CDR3, as DNA: TGTTCCAGCTCACGGGGGGACGAGCAGTACTTC. It specifies CSSSRGDEQYF.